This T cell receptor beta chain was sequenced for a study of blood T cell repertoires in COVID-19. Trimming removed 8 bases from V and 0 bases from J; junction bases left unmatched: 2. Germline V gene lookup returns CDR1 SNHLY and CDR2 FYNNEI. The CDR3 sequence is 14 residues long. Sequencing used immunoSEQ multiplex PCR; TCRdb keeps in-frame clones, though not all of them. The table shows around 130,000 clones, with about 88% occurring only once. The sequenced material came from peripheral blood. The genes are TRBV2 and TRBJ2-1; TRBD2 matches at 9 bases. The source of this sequence is a human donor with COVID-19, enrolled during active disease. The donor label of this sample is uncertain. CDR3: CASYSGSSYNEQFF. DNA for the CDR3: TGTGCCAGCTATAGCGGGAGCTCCTACAATGAGCAGTTCTTC. Full variable domain (missing parts from reference TRBV2 and TRBJ2-1): EPEVTQTPSHQVTQMGQEVILRCVPISNHLYFYWYRQILGQKVEFLVSFYNNEISEKSEIFDDQFSVERPDGSNFTLKIRSTKLEDSAMYFCASYSGSSYNEQFFGPGTRLTVL.